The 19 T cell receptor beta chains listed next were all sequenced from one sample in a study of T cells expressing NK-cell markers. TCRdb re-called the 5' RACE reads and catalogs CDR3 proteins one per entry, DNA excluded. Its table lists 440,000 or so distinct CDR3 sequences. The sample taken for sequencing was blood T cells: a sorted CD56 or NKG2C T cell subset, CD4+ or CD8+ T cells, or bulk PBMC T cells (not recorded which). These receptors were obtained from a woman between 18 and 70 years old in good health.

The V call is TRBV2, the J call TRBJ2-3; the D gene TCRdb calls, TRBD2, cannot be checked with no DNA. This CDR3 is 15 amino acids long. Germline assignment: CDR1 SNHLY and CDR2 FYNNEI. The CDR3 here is CASKGLAITTDTQYF.

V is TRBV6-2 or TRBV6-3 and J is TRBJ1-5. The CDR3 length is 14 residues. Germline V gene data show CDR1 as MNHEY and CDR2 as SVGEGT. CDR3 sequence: CASSLQSANQPQHF.

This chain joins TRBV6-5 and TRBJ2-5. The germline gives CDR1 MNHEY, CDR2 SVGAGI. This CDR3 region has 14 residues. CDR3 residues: CASSYSRLQETQYF.

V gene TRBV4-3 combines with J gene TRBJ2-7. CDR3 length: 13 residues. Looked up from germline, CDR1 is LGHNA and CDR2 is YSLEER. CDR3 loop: CASSQEPTYEQYF.

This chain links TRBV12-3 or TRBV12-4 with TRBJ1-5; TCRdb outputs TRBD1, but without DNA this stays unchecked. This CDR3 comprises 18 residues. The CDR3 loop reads CASSFFIRTGDFGQPQHF.

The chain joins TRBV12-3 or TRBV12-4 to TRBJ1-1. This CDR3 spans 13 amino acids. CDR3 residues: CASSLIGRDEAFF.

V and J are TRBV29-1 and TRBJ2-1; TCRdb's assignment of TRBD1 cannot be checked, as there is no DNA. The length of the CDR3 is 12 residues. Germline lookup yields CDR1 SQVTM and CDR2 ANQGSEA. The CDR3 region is CSVGRDSNEQFF.

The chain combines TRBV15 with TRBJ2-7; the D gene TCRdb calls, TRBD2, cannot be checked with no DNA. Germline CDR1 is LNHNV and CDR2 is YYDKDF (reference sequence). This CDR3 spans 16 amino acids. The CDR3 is CATSAGLAGLTYEQYF.

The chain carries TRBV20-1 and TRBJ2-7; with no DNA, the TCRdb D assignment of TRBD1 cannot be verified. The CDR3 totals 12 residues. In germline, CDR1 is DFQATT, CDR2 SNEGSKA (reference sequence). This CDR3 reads CRADRDLYEQYF.

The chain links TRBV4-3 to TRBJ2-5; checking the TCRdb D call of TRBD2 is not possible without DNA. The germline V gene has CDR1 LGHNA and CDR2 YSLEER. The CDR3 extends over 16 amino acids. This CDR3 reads CASSQGTSGIQETQYF.

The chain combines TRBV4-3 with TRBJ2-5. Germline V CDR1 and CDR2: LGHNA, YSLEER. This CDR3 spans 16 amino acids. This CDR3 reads CASSQEAGPYQETQYF.

Here the CDR3 reads CASNPVPSYNEQFF. This rearrangement joins TRBV6-1 to TRBJ2-1. Germline V gives CDR1 MNHNS, CDR2 SASEGT. CDR3 length: 14 amino acids.

The chain's CDR3 is CASSPTGQGAIGGEAFF. This chain joins TRBV18 and TRBJ1-1; TCRdb calls TRBD1, which cannot be checked without DNA. Germline CDR1 is KGHSH and CDR2 is LQKENI. This CDR3 contains 17 residues.

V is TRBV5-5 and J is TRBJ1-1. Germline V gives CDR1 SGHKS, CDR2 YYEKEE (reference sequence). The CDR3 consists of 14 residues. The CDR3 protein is CASSLINRVTEAFF.

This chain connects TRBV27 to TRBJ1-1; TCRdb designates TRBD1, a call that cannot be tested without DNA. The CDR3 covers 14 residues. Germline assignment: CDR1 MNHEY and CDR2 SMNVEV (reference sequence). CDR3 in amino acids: CASRATGLNTEAFF.

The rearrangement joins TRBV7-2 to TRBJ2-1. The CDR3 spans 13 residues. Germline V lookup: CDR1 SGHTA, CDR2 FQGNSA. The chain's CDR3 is CASSFSGSTEQFF.

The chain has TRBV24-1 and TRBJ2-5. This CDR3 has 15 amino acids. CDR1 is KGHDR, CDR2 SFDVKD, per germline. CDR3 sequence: CATSERTVYQETQYF.

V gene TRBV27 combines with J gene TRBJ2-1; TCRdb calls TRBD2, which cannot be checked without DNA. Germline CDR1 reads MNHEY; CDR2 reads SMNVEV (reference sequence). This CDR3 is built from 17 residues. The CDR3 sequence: CASSPNTVAGLYNEQFF.

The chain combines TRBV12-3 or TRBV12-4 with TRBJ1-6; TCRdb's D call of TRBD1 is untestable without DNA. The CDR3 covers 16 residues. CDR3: CASSRQASSYNSPLHF.